The clone carrying this TCR beta chain came up many times. These data originate in a study of glioma-infiltrating T cells. Amplification of TCR alpha and beta CDR3 regions from RNA used iRepertoire nested multiplex PCR. TCRdb reprocessed the multiplex PCR reads via MiXCR and lists one record per CDR3 protein. The sample contains 170,000 or so distinct CDR3 sequences, roughly two fifths of which appear only once. Germline assignment: CDR1 SNHLY and CDR2 FYNNEI. Trimming stripped 1 base from V and 2 bases from J, with 6 bases between. This CDR3 has 14 residues. The sequence was collected from a human donor with low-grade glioma or glioblastoma, undergoing nonglioma brain surgery, or in good health (not recorded which). This rearrangement joins TRBV2 to TRBJ1-5; D is possibly TRBD1 (6 bases). Sequences were obtained from glioma tissue, nonneoplastic brain tissue, or PBMCs (not recorded which). This chain's CDR3 is CASSEGQGNQPQHF. CDR3 sequence (DNA): TGTGCCAGCAGTGAAGGACAGGGCAATCAGCCCCAGCATTTT.